One and the same sample provided the 25 T cell receptor beta chains below, sequenced in a study of memory CD8 T cells in hepatitis C reinfection (dated by TCRdb to 2016 to 2017). The library was prepared using the immunoSEQ multiplex PCR assay. This immuneACCESS table, as held by TCRdb, lists in-frame sequences with V and J called but not all clones. Of the missing ones, under half trace to an unresolved V gene in checked studies; the others have no known cause. The sample table contains just over 50,000 clones; only one count was recorded for roughly 91% of them. The top ten constitute approximately 1% of the sample. The meaning of the sample's time point label: pre-reinfection, 55 to 20 weeks before reinfection detection. TCR sequencing was performed on the sorted cells directly ex vivo, without any in vitro expansion beforehand. The material sequenced was naive CD8+ T cells sorted from blood. The cell subset or site tag for this specimen amounts to: total naive CD8+CD45RO- T cells. The receptors were sampled from a man between 18 and 29 years old with hepatitis C virus infection.

This clone was seen a few times. V usage is TRBV4-1 and J usage is TRBJ1-5, with a possible D match to TRBD1 (5 bases). V gave up 2 bases and J gave up 0 bases, with 8 bases separating them. This CDR3 has 15 residues. CDR1 MGHRA and CDR2 YSYEKL come from the germline V gene. In DNA form, the CDR3 reads TGCGCCAGCAGCCAACGACAGAATAGCAATCAGCCCCAGCATTTT. Its protein is CASSQRQNSNQPQHF.

This chain joins TRBV29-1 and TRBJ2-3, with 13 bases that match TRBD2. There are 15 residues in the CDR3. CDR1 is SQVTM and CDR2 is ANQGSEA in the germline V gene. V trimming: 6 bases; J trimming: 1 base; junction bases outside the gene matches: 4. CDR3 region: CSVAGLAGRTDTQYF. The CDR3 nucleotides read TGCAGCGTAGCGGGACTAGCGGGACGCACAGATACGCAGTATTTT.

The chain joins TRBV5-6 to TRBJ2-7, with 8 nucleotides matching TRBD1. Per germline, CDR1 SGHDT and CDR2 YYEEEE. CDR3 length: 13 amino acids. The junction had 5 bases not matched to a gene; V was cut back by 4 bases and J by 5 bases. The CDR3 region has the DNA TGTGCCAGCAGCCCCAGGGGGCACAACGAGCAGTACTTC. It specifies CASSPRGHNEQYF.

The rearrangement uses TRBV20-1 and TRBJ1-2, with D uncertain. The germline gives CDR1 DFQATT, CDR2 SNEGSKA (reference sequence). This CDR3 spans 11 amino acids. The V end was cut by 6 bases, the J end by 6 bases, with 11 bases between. CDR3 loop: CSARHFDGYTF. CDR3 bases: TGCAGTGCAAGACACTTTGATGGCTACACCTTC.

A note on this clone: Different DNA sequences within this sample yield the same CDR3. This rearrangement joins TRBV7-9 to TRBJ2-1; D might be TRBD1 (6 bases). The CDR3 is 16 amino acids. V was trimmed by 1 base and J by 0 bases, leaving 10 bases between them. The germline CDR1 and CDR2 sequences are SEHNR and FQNEAQ (reference sequence). The CDR3: CASSLDTGSSYNEQFF. The CDR3 coding sequence is TGTGCCAGCAGCTTAGATACAGGGAGCTCCTACAATGAGCAGTTCTTC.

V usage is TRBV11-3 and J usage is TRBJ2-3; 10 positions match TRBD1. The CDR3 loop spans 18 amino acids. The germline gives CDR1 SGHNT, CDR2 YENEEA. V gave up 8 bases and J gave up 1 base; unmatched junction bases: 15. CDR3 sequence (DNA): TGTGCCAGCCCGACAGGGGGCCCAAAAGCAATCCGCACAGATACGCAGTATTTT. Amino acid sequence: CASPTGGPKAIRTDTQYF.

V is TRBV4-1 and J is TRBJ2-2; 13 bases are a match to TRBD2. The germline V gene encodes CDR1 MGHRA and CDR2 YSYEKL. The CDR3 sequence is 21 residues long. The J segment lost 6 bases and the V segment lost 0 bases, leaving 16 bases of the junction unmatched. The CDR3 bases are TGCGCCAGCAGCCAAGATACCCCCTCAACCCTTACTAGCGGGGGGGCCGGGGAGCTGTTTTTT. Its translation is CASSQDTPSTLTSGGAGELFF.

This sequence joins TRBV7-8 and TRBJ2-7; 9 bases fit TRBD2. The CDR3 extends over 15 amino acids. Germline V gene lookup returns CDR1 SGHVS and CDR2 FQNEAQ. The junction had 4 bases not matched to a gene; V was cut back by 4 bases and J by 0 bases. Written as DNA, the CDR3 is TGTGCCAGCAGCTCTTTAGCGGGGGACTCCTACGAGCAGTACTTC. This codes for CASSSLAGDSYEQYF.

This chain connects TRBV19 to TRBJ2-1; 8 bases align to TRBD1. The CDR3 consists of 14 residues. Trimming removed 5 bases from V and 10 bases from J; junction bases left unmatched: 10. Germline values: CDR1 LNHDA, CDR2 SQIVND (reference sequence). The DNA of the CDR3 is TGTGCCAGTAGTGTGACGGGACAGGTCATCGAGCAGTTCTTC. Translated: CASSVTGQVIEQFF.

This clone was seen only a few times. J is TRBJ1-3 and V is TRBV2; 7 bases match TRBD1. Germline V lookup: CDR1 SNHLY, CDR2 FYNNEI. The CDR3 extends over 15 amino acids. The junction had 7 bases not matched to a gene; V was cut back by 8 bases and J by 0 bases. In nucleotides, the CDR3 is TGTGCCAGCGGGACAGTTCCATTCTCTGGAAACACCATATATTTT. Its protein is CASGTVPFSGNTIYF.

The chain carries TRBV10-3 and TRBJ2-7; 9 bases align to TRBD2. This CDR3 has 17 amino acids. The junction had 7 bases not matched to a gene; V was cut back by 0 bases and J by 1 base. Germline V gene lookup returns CDR1 ENHRY and CDR2 SYGVKD. DNA for the CDR3: TGTGCCATCAGTGAGTCCCTCCTAGCGGGAAGTTCCTACGAGCAGTACTTC. This codes for CAISESLLAGSSYEQYF.

The chain has TRBV11-2 and TRBJ2-5; 8 bases match TRBD2. Judging by the DNA end, TRBJ2-7 fits better; the J call may be wrong. Germline CDR1 SGHAT, CDR2 FQNNGV. This CDR3 comprises 13 residues. This chain's CDR3 is CASSLAAGAEQYF. The CDR3 nucleotides are TGTGCCAGCAGCTTAGCAGCGGGAGCCGAGCAGTACTTC.

This clone was seen a single time. V and J are TRBV28 and TRBJ2-7, with 12 bases matching TRBD2. CDR1 and CDR2 from the germline V gene are MDHEN and SYDVKM. V lost 4 bases and J lost 5; bases outside the gene matches: 6. The CDR3 contains 15 residues. The CDR3 region is CASSSLAGGHNEQYV. The DNA of the CDR3 is TGTGCCAGCAGTTCCCTAGCGGGGGGGCATAACGAGCAGTACGTC.

The CDR3 loop reads CASSEGGTGELFF. The CDR3 DNA is TGTGCCAGCTCCGAGGGAGGCACCGGGGAGCTGTTTTTT. This chain uses TRBV18 with TRBJ2-2, with D tentatively TRBD2 (6 bases). Germline V lookup: CDR1 KGHSH, CDR2 LQKENI. The CDR3 extends over 13 amino acids. The V and J ends lost 6 bases and 4 bases respectively, with 9 bases between them. Filled out from reference TRBV18 and TRBJ2-2, the complete variable domain reads NAGVMQNPRHLVRRRGQEARLRCSPMKGHSHVYWYRQLPEEGLKFMVYLQKENIIDESGMPKERFSAEFPKEGPSILRIQQVVRGDSAAYFCASSEGGTGELFFGEGSRLTVL.

The chain uses TRBV27 and TRBJ2-7; TRBD2 aligns across 8 bases. Germline V gives CDR1 MNHEY, CDR2 SMNVEV (reference sequence). The V and J ends lost 5 bases and 6 bases, in that order; junction bases with no gene match: 12. This CDR3 is built from 15 residues. As DNA, the CDR3 is TGTGCCAGCAGTCCCTCTCTAGCGGGCCAAGGCGAGCAGTACTTC. Protein: CASSPSLAGQGEQYF.

The chain employs TRBV29-1 and TRBJ1-2, with 7 nucleotides matching TRBD1. V dropped 5 bases and J dropped 8; count of bases not matched to a gene: 5. The CDR3 is 11 amino acids. Looked up from germline, CDR1 is SQVTM and CDR2 is ANQGSEA. Written as DNA, the CDR3 is TGCAGCGTTAAGACAGGGTCGGGCTACACCTTC. Its translation: CSVKTGSGYTF. Filled out from reference TRBV29-1 and TRBJ1-2, the complete variable domain reads SAVISQKPSRDICQRGTSLTIQCQVDSQVTMMFWYRQQPGQSLTLIATANQGSEATYESGFVIDKFPISRPNLTFSTLTVSNMSPEDSSIYLCSVKTGSGYTFGSGTRLTVV.

The chain combines TRBV6-6 with TRBJ1-4, with D tentatively TRBD1 (5 bases). V dropped 6 bases and J dropped 4 bases, with 15 bases sitting between them. The CDR3 loop spans 15 amino acids. Germline CDR1 reads MNHNY; CDR2 reads SVGAGI (reference sequence). In DNA, the CDR3 is TGTGCCAGCAGAGATGCGGGGGGGGTTAATGAAAAACTGTTTTTT. The encoded protein is CASRDAGGVNEKLFF.

J is TRBJ2-1 and V is TRBV4-1, with 7 bases that match TRBD1. Germline CDR1 reads MGHRA; CDR2 reads YSYEKL. The CDR3 consists of 13 residues. The ends lost 8 bases at V and 3 bases at J; junction bases unmatched: 4. The CDR3 loop is CASGGQVYNEQFF. The CDR3 nucleotides read TGCGCCAGCGGAGGACAGGTCTACAATGAGCAGTTCTTC.

The V call is TRBV7-9, the J call TRBJ1-1; the match to TRBD1 covers 8 bases. The germline gives CDR1 SEHNR, CDR2 FQNEAQ (reference sequence). The CDR3 runs 16 residues. The V and J ends lost 5 bases and 7 bases, in that order; junction bases with no gene match: 15. CDR3 residues: CASSTTYRGKPDEAFF. DNA of the CDR3: TGTGCCAGCAGCACAACCTACAGGGGGAAGCCTGATGAAGCTTTCTTT.

On this clone: Other DNA sequences from this sample encode an identical CDR3 as well. The chain employs TRBV6-5 and TRBJ2-7; D gene uncertain. V was shortened by 6 bases and J by 3 bases, with 12 bases between the two germline ends. From germline, CDR1 is MNHEY and CDR2 SVGAGI. The CDR3 has 13 residues. CDR3 in DNA: TGTGCCAGCAGCCCCGGGTCCCACTACGAGCAGTACGTC. Translated: CASSPGSHYEQYV.

This clone was counted a single time. V gene TRBV19 combines with J gene TRBJ2-5, with TRBD1 matching 9 bases. The CDR3 loop spans 15 amino acids. CDR1 is LNHDA and CDR2 is SQIVND in the germline V gene (reference sequence). The V segment lost 5 bases and the J segment 1 base; nucleotides outside the gene matches: 5. The CDR3 sequence: CASSLGTGTQETQYF. The CDR3 coding sequence is TGTGCCAGTAGTTTAGGGACAGGGACCCAAGAGACCCAGTACTTC.

The J gene is TRBJ2-3, the V gene TRBV29-1, with a possible D match to TRBD2 (5 bases). Germline assignment: CDR1 SQVTM and CDR2 ANQGSEA. The CDR3 runs to 16 residues. Deletions cut 2 bases from V and 2 bases from J, with 17 bases between. The CDR3 protein is CSVELPSLGNTDTQYF. CDR3 nucleotides: TGCAGCGTTGAACTACCCTCACTAGGGAACACAGATACGCAGTATTTT.

The chain combines TRBV2 with TRBJ2-1; 12 nucleotides align to TRBD2. Per germline, CDR1 SNHLY and CDR2 FYNNEI. Losses at the gene ends were 4 bases for V and 9 bases for J; bases not matched to a gene: 7. The CDR3 loop spans 15 amino acids. The CDR3 region is CASSAASGGAGEQFF. CDR3 DNA: TGTGCCAGCAGTGCAGCTAGCGGGGGGGCCGGTGAGCAGTTCTTC.

CDR3 region: CASSVEGSSGNTIYF. CDR3 DNA: TGTGCCAGCAGCGTAGAAGGGAGCTCTGGAAACACCATATATTTT. The V call is TRBV9, the J call TRBJ1-3; D uncertain. The ends were cut back, 0 bases at V and 0 bases at J, with 7 bases in the middle. CDR1 is SGDLS and CDR2 is YYNGEE in the germline V gene. This CDR3 spans 15 amino acids.

The chain employs TRBV27 and TRBJ1-1, with 9 bases matching TRBD1. The J segment lost 3 bases and the V segment lost 6 bases, leaving 11 bases of the junction unmatched. The germline CDR1 and CDR2 sequences are MNHEY and SMNVEV (reference sequence). This CDR3 region has 16 residues. The CDR3 loop reads CASSKFRDRDDTEAFF. In DNA form, the CDR3 reads TGTGCCAGCAGCAAATTCCGGGACAGGGATGACACTGAAGCTTTCTTT.